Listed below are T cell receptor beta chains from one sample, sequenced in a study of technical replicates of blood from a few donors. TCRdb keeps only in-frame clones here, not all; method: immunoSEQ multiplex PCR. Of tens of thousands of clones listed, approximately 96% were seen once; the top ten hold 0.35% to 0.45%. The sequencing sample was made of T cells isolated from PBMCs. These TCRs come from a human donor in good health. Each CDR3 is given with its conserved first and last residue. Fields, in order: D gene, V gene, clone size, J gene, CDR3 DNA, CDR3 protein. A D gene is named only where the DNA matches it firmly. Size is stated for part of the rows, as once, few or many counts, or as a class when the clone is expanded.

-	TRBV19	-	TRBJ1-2	TGTGCCAGCACCCCCGACAGGACCCTCTATGGCTACACCTTC	CASTPDRTLYGYTF
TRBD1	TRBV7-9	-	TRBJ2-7	TGTGCCAGCACCGCAGGAGGGACAGGGGCCGAGCAGTACTTC	CASTAGGTGAEQYF
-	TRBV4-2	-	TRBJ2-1	TGTGCCAGCAGCCCCGAAGGGGGAGGGCTTTACAATGAGCAGTTCTTC	CASSPEGGGLYNEQFF
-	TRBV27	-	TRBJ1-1	TGTGCCAGCAGTTTATCCCTGCGTACTGAAGCTTTCTTT	CASSLSLRTEAFF
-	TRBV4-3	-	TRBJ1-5	TGCGCCAGCAGCCAAGATTTGGACGGGGTTCAGCCCCAGCATTTT	CASSQDLDGVQPQHF
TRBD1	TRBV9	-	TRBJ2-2	TGTGCCAGCAGCGTCCCTAGACAGGGGGCAGGAACCGGGGAGCTGTTTTTT	CASSVPRQGAGTGELFF
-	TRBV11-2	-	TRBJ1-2	TGTGCCAGCAGCCAAATAGGGACTTTTAACTATGGCTACACCTTC	CASSQIGTFNYGYTF
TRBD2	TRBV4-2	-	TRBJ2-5	TGTGCCAGCAGCCGATCTACTAGCGGGAGGCCCGGGGAGACCCAGTACTTC	CASSRSTSGRPGETQYF
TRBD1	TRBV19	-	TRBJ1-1	TGTGCCAGTAGGAAGGACAGGGAAGGGGGAGTAAACACTGAAGCTTTCTTT	CASRKDREGGVNTEAFF
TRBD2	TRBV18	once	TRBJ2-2	TGTGCCAGCTCACCGGGACTACACACCGGGGAGCTGTTTTTT	CASSPGLHTGELFF
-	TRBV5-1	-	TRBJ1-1	TGCGCCAGCAGCGACCCGACAGAGATGAACACTGAAGCTTTCTTT	CASSDPTEMNTEAFF
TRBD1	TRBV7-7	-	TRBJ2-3	TGTGCTAGCAGCCTCGGGACAGGGGAGTTGGATACGCAGTATTTT	CASSLGTGELDTQYF
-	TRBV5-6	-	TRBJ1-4	TGTGCCAGCAGCTTGCGCAGGTTTGGAGAAAAACTGTTTTTT	CASSLRRFGEKLFF
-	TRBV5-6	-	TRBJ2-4	TGTGCCAGCAGCTTCTTCGCGGCCAAAAACATTCAGTACTTC	CASSFFAAKNIQYF
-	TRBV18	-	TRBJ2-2	TGTGCCAGCTCACCGCAGGAGAACACCGGGGAGCTGTTTTTT	CASSPQENTGELFF
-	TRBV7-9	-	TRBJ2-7	TGTGCCAGCAGCTTCAGGGGGGACGAGCAGTACTTC	CASSFRGDEQYF
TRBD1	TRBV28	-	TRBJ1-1	TGTGCCAGCAGTCCACCAGGGACAGGGGGCGCAGCTGAAGCTTTCTTT	CASSPPGTGGAAEAFF
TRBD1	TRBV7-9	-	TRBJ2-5	TGTGCCAGCACCAACCAGGGGGTTGAAGAGACCCAGTACTTC	CASTNQGVEETQYF
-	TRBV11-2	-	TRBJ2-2	TGTGCCAGCAGCTTAGTGCTAGCTGGTACCGGGGAGCTGTTTTTT	CASSLVLAGTGELFF
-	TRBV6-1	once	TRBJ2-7	TGTGCCAGCAGTGAAGCTGGGGCGGGACCTTACGAGCAGTACTTC	CASSEAGAGPYEQYF
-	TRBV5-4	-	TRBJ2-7	TGTGCCAGCAGCCCCTTGGGCCCGGAGGTAGGCGAGCAGTACTTC	CASSPLGPEVGEQYF
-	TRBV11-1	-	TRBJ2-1	TGTGCCAGCAGCGCCCCTCGAAAGCGCTCCTACAATGAGCAGTTCTTC	CASSAPRKRSYNEQFF
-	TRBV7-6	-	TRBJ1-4	TGTGCCAGCAGCTTTATAACACCCGGAGGTCTTGAAAAACTGTTTTTT	CASSFITPGGLEKLFF
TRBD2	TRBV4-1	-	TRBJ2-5	TGCGCCAGCAGCCACAGGACTAGCGGGAGGCGGCAAGAGACCCAGTACTTC	CASSHRTSGRRQETQYF
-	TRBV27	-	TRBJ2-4	TGTGCCAGCAGTACCCGAGTCGGACTACCTTTAGCCAAAAACATTCAGTACTTC	CASSTRVGLPLAKNIQYF
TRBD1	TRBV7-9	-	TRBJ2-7	TGTGCCAGCAGCTTAGTGGGGACAGGGTACTACGAGCAGTACTTC	CASSLVGTGYYEQYF
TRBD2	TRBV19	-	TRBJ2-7	TGTGCCAGTAGTATAGATCAGAGCGGGAGGATCGAGCAGTACTTC	CASSIDQSGRIEQYF
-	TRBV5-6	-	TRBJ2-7	TGTGCCAGCAGCTGGGGGGACTCCTACGAGCAGTACTTC	CASSWGDSYEQYF
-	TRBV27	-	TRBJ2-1	TGTGCCAGCAGTTTCACTAGTTTCAATGAGCAGTTCTTC	CASSFTSFNEQFF
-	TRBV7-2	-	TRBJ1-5	TGTGCCAGCAGCTTCCGAGAGGGATATCAGCCCCAGCATTTT	CASSFREGYQPQHF
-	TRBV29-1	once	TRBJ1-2	TGCAGCGTTGACCCATCGCAGACTCACTATGGCTACACCTTC	CSVDPSQTHYGYTF
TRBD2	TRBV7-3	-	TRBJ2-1	TGTGCCAGCAGCATAGCGGGAGGGGGCAATGAGCAGTTCTTC	CASSIAGGGNEQFF
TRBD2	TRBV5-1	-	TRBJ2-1	TGCGCCAGCAGCCCGACTAGCGGGAGGAATGAGCAGTTCTTC	CASSPTSGRNEQFF
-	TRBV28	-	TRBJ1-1	TGTGCCAGCACCTGGGACACCCTGAACACTGAAGCTTTCTTT	CASTWDTLNTEAFF
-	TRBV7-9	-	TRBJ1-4	TGTGCCAGCAGCTTCAGGCTTAAGGGGTTGTCAACTAATGAAAAACTGTTTTTT	CASSFRLKGLSTNEKLFF
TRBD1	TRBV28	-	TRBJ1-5	TGTGCCAGCAGCTCACAGGGGGGCAATCAGCCCCAGCATTTT	CASSSQGGNQPQHF
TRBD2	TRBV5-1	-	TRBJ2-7	TGCGCCAGCAGCGTGACTAGCGGGAGCGGCTACGAGCAGTACTTC	CASSVTSGSGYEQYF
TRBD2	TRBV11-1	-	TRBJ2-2	TGTGCCAGCAGCCCTCGGACTAGCGGGAGCGGGGAGCTGTTTTTT	CASSPRTSGSGELFF
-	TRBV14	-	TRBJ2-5	TGTGCCAGCAGCCAACTCTTACAAGAGACCCAGTACTTC	CASSQLLQETQYF
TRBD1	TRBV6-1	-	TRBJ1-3	TGTGCCAGCAGGGACAGGGGGCGCGGAAACACCATATATTTT	CASRDRGRGNTIYF
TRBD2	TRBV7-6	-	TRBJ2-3	TGTGCCAGCAGCACTAGCGGGACCCCCACAGATACGCAGTATTTT	CASSTSGTPTDTQYF
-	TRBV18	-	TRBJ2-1	TGTGCCAGCTCACCTCTAGTTACCGGACAGAATGAGCAGTTCTTC	CASSPLVTGQNEQFF
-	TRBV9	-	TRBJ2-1	TGTGCCAGCAGCGCTCCACGGAGCTCCTACAATGAGCAGTTCTTC	CASSAPRSSYNEQFF
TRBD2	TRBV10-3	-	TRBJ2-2	TGTGCCATCAAAGGCGGGAGGGCCGGGGAGCTGTTTTTT	CAIKGGRAGELFF